One sample yielded the 27 T cell receptor beta chains listed below, sequenced in a study of radiotherapy plus CTLA-4 blockade in lung cancer. Clones were read by immunoSEQ multiplex PCR, and TCRdb kept only the in-frame ones, dropping some. The sample carries about 88,000 clones, about two thirds recorded once. The sequencing here drew on peripheral blood, taken from a patient treated with radiotherapy plus ipilimumab. Receptors originate from a human donor with non-small cell lung cancer that progressed on radiotherapy plus ipilimumab.

Concerning this clone: The sample has other DNA sequences that encode this CDR3 too. This chain joins TRBV6-1 and TRBJ2-7; TRBD1 aligns across 9 bases. The CDR3 extends over 13 amino acids. The trim removed 4 bases at V and 5 bases at J, leaving 3 bases unmatched. Germline V gene sequence: CDR1 MNHNS, CDR2 SASEGT. This CDR3 is CASSGDRDNEQYF. Written as DNA, the CDR3 is TGTGCCAGCAGTGGGGACAGGGACAACGAGCAGTACTTC.

The V and J genes are TRBV6-1 and TRBJ1-4; D unclear. The CDR3 is 14 residues long. The V gene's germline CDR1 is MNHNS and CDR2 SASEGT. V lost 6 bases and J 7 bases, leaving 15 bases between the germline ends. The CDR3 loop is CASSLQPRSEKLFF. The CDR3 DNA reads as TGTGCCAGCAGCCTACAGCCTCGGAGTGAAAAACTGTTTTTT.

The chain links TRBV28 to TRBJ1-1, with TRBD1 as a possible D gene (6 bases). The CDR3 spans 13 residues. Between the trimmed V and J ends, which lost 4 bases and 0 bases, there was a span of 6 bases. The germline CDR1 and CDR2 sequences are MDHEN and SYDVKM. CDR3 bases: TGTGCCAGCAGTTACAGGGTGAACACTGAAGCTTTCTTT. It is translated as CASSYRVNTEAFF.

The chain has TRBV7-6 and TRBJ2-5; 9 bases agree with TRBD1. Germline V gives CDR1 SGHVS, CDR2 FNYEAQ. The CDR3 length is 15 residues. J gave up 4 bases and V 5 bases, and 8 bases lay outside the gene matches. The CDR3 DNA follows: TGTGCCAGCAGCGTCGGACAGGGGAGGGGAGAGACCCAGTACTTC. Encoded protein: CASSVGQGRGETQYF.

This chain links TRBV28 with TRBJ2-5; D might be TRBD1 (5 bases). The germline V gene encodes CDR1 MDHEN and CDR2 SYDVKM. Trimming took off 3 bases at V and 5 bases at J, with 19 bases between the two ends. The CDR3 is 16 residues long. The CDR3 DNA is TGTGCCAGCAGTTTCCCCTCGACAGCGAGTGGGGAGACCCAGTACTTC. Translated: CASSFPSTASGETQYF.

J is TRBJ2-1 and V is TRBV7-9; D is unclear. The germline V gene encodes CDR1 SEHNR and CDR2 FQNEAQ (reference sequence). V was cut by 1 base and J by 4 bases, with 20 bases left in between. The CDR3 consists of 18 residues. CDR3 in DNA: TGTGCCAGCAGCTTAGTTTCGCTAGGCTCCTTACTATACAATGAGCAGTTCTTC. Protein product: CASSLVSLGSLLYNEQFF.

The chain carries TRBV6-1 and TRBJ1-1; unclear D gene. Germline-derived CDR1 and CDR2 are MNHNS and SASEGT. There are 16 residues in the CDR3. Trimming shortened V by 1 base and J by 1 base, and 13 bases separated the two germline ends. The CDR3 nucleotides are TGTGCCAGCAGTGAAGGGTGGGCACCGTCGAACACTGAAGCTTTCTTT. Protein sequence: CASSEGWAPSNTEAFF.

This sequence joins TRBV7-9 and TRBJ2-7, with TRBD1 identical over 8 bases. Looked up from germline, CDR1 is SEHNR and CDR2 is FQNEAQ (reference sequence). J was trimmed by 5 bases and V by 6 bases; bases with no gene match: 12. This CDR3 spans 15 amino acids. This CDR3 is CASSSGGGPRDEQYF. The CDR3 region has the DNA TGTGCCAGCAGTTCAGGGGGCGGGCCCAGGGACGAGCAGTACTTC. Using reference TRBV7-9 and TRBJ2-7 for the parts outside the CDR3, the full variable domain is DTGVSQNPRHKITKRGQNVTFRCDPISEHNRLYWYRQTLGQGPEFLTYFQNEAQLEKSRLLSDRFSAERPKGSFSTLEIQRTEQGDSAMYLCASSSGGGPRDEQYFGPGTRLTVT.

The rearrangement links TRBV6-5 to TRBJ2-2; D might be TRBD1 (6 bases). Germline V lookup: CDR1 MNHEY, CDR2 SVGAGI. The CDR3 is made up of 13 amino acids. With 8 bases removed from V and 3 bases from J, the gap between germline ends came to 10 bases. DNA of the CDR3: TGTGCCAGCTCTTCAGGGGACACCGGGGAGCTGTTTTTT. This codes for CASSSGDTGELFF.

This sequence joins TRBV18 and TRBJ2-3, with no clear D. CDR3 length equals 14 residues. The germline CDR1 and CDR2 sequences are KGHSH and LQKENI. V was cut by 6 bases and J by 3 bases, with 13 bases left in between. This CDR3 reads CASSARFQTDTQYF. CDR3 nucleotides: TGTGCCAGCTCGGCCAGGTTTCAAACAGATACGCAGTATTTT. The full variable domain, its missing parts supplied by reference TRBV18 and TRBJ2-3, is NAGVMQNPRHLVRRRGQEARLRCSPMKGHSHVYWYRQLPEEGLKFMVYLQKENIIDESGMPKERFSAEFPKEGPSILRIQQVVRGDSAAYFCASSARFQTDTQYFGPGTRLTVL.

The chain is built from TRBV6-1 and TRBJ1-1; D remains unclear. CDR1 is MNHNS, CDR2 SASEGT, per germline. V lost 7 bases and J lost 1, with 10 bases in between. The CDR3 is 13 residues long. The CDR3 is CASMSLSNTEAFF. The CDR3 region has the DNA TGTGCCAGCATGAGCCTGTCGAACACTGAAGCTTTCTTT.

J is TRBJ2-5 and V is TRBV6-7; 7 nucleotides align to TRBD1. TRBV6-7 is labeled an ORF, and its function is uncertain. With 6 bases clipped from V and 6 bases from J, the junction kept 4 bases outside the gene matches. CDR3 size: 12 residues. The CDR3 DNA follows: TGTGCCAGCAGACCGGACAGGCAGACCCAGTACTTC. Translation gives CASRPDRQTQYF.

The chain has TRBV20-1 and TRBJ2-7; D is possibly TRBD1 (5 bases). With 5 bases removed from V and 4 bases from J, the gap between germline ends came to 9 bases. The CDR3 extends over 11 amino acids. CDR1 and CDR2 from the germline V gene are DFQATT and SNEGSKA (reference sequence). The CDR3 protein is CSAASGYEQYF. Here the CDR3 DNA reads TGCAGTGCTGCCTCAGGGTACGAGCAGTACTTC.

The chain joins TRBV6-1 to TRBJ1-5; TRBD1 might be the D (6 bases). Germline V gene data show CDR1 as MNHNS and CDR2 as SASEGT. V was pared by 5 bases and J by 2 bases, with 10 bases between. CDR3 length: 14 amino acids. The CDR3 DNA follows: TGTGCCAGCAGTTTTGACAGGCGCAATCAGCCCCAGCATTTT. It is translated as CASSFDRRNQPQHF.

The rearrangement links TRBV10-1 to TRBJ2-1; 7 nucleotides line up with TRBD2. The CDR3 has 15 residues. Germline CDR1 WNHNN, CDR2 SYGVQD (reference sequence). J gave up 1 base and V 6 bases, and 6 bases lay outside the gene matches. As DNA, the CDR3 is TGCGCCAGCAGGAGCGGGACGGGGTCCTACAATGAGCAGTTCTTC. Translation: CASRSGTGSYNEQFF.

This clone appeared once. The V and J genes are TRBV19 and TRBJ1-5, with 9 bases aligning to TRBD1. The germline V gene encodes CDR1 LNHDA and CDR2 SQIVND (reference sequence). The CDR3 has 16 amino acids. V trimming: 2 bases; J trimming: 5 bases; junction bases outside the gene matches: 7. The CDR3 DNA is TGTGCCAGTAGTATAAAAGGGACAGGGCTTTATCAGCCCCAGCATTTT. This translates into CASSIKGTGLYQPQHF.

This clone was counted at least ten times. J is TRBJ2-3 and V is TRBV7-9, with 7 bases fitting TRBD2. Trimming at V came to 4 bases and at J to 4 bases, leaving 5 bases not matched to a gene. Germline V CDR1 and CDR2: SEHNR, FQNEAQ (reference sequence). The CDR3 runs 14 residues. CDR3 residues: CASSSRTSSDTQYF. The DNA for the CDR3 is TGTGCCAGCAGCTCACGGACTAGTTCAGATACGCAGTATTTT.

This clone was detected only once. The chain joins TRBV30 to TRBJ1-1; perhaps TRBD1 as D (5 bases). This CDR3 is 12 amino acids long. From germline, CDR1 is GTSNPN and CDR2 SVGIG (reference sequence). V was clipped by 3 bases and J by 5 bases, with 10 bases between them. CDR3 DNA: TGTGCCTGGAGCGGGGGGAGAACTGAAGCTTTCTTT. As protein: CAWSGGRTEAFF.

This clone occurred a few times. The rearrangement joins TRBV7-2 to TRBJ2-7, with 10 bases fitting TRBD2. J lost 3 bases, V lost 5 bases, and 7 bases had no gene match. This CDR3 contains 15 residues. Germline CDR1 SGHTA, CDR2 FQGNSA. DNA of the CDR3: TGTGCCAGCAGCCCCCCTAGCGGGAGAAACTACGAGCAGTACTTC. Its translation is CASSPPSGRNYEQYF.

The chain is built from TRBV2 and TRBJ1-1; no firm D call. Germline CDR1 reads SNHLY; CDR2 reads FYNNEI. This CDR3 has 12 amino acids. The ends were cut back, 3 bases at V and 2 bases at J, with 4 bases in the middle. The CDR3 sequence: CASSEFNTEAFF. Here the CDR3 DNA reads TGTGCCAGCAGTGAGTTTAACACTGAAGCTTTCTTT. Together with reference TRBV2 and TRBJ1-1, the CDR3 gives the full variable domain: EPEVTQTPSHQVTQMGQEVILRCVPISNHLYFYWYRQILGQKVEFLVSFYNNEISEKSEIFDDQFSVERPDGSNFTLKIRSTKLEDSAMYFCASSEFNTEAFFGQGTRLTVV.

The chain recombines TRBV27 with TRBJ2-1; TRBD2 is a possible D gene (5 bases). CDR3 size: 15 residues. Looked up from germline, CDR1 is MNHEY and CDR2 is SMNVEV (reference sequence). Trimming took 3 bases from V and 4 from J, leaving 13 bases between them. The CDR3: CASSLGSGVYNEQFF. CDR3 DNA: TGTGCCAGCAGTTTGGGGAGTGGGGTTTACAATGAGCAGTTCTTC.

The rearrangement uses TRBV25-1 and TRBJ2-1; no clear D. The CDR3 length is 15 residues. Between the trimmed V and J ends, which lost 2 bases and 0 bases, there was a span of 8 bases. The germline CDR1 and CDR2 sequences are MGHDK and SYGVNS. CDR3 loop: CASSEPSLSYNEQFF. CDR3 bases: TGTGCCAGCAGTGAACCTTCACTCTCCTACAATGAGCAGTTCTTC.

The genes are TRBV28 and TRBJ1-5, with no clear D. This CDR3 is built from 14 residues. Germline lookup yields CDR1 MDHEN and CDR2 SYDVKM. V shed 3 bases and J shed 5 bases, with 11 bases lying between them. The CDR3 reads CASSFRGVHQPQHF. The DNA of the CDR3 is TGTGCCAGCAGTTTCCGGGGAGTCCATCAGCCCCAGCATTTT.

V and J are TRBV27 and TRBJ2-3, with 11 bases fitting TRBD2. Losses at the gene ends were 5 bases for V and 4 bases for J; bases not matched to a gene: 5. Per the germline V gene, CDR1 is MNHEY and CDR2 is SMNVEV (reference sequence). The CDR3 spans 15 residues. The CDR3 DNA follows: TGTGCCAGCAGTCCCTTAGCGGGAGGGGCAGATACGCAGTATTTT. Encoded protein: CASSPLAGGADTQYF.

The chain combines TRBV7-6 with TRBJ2-7; no firm D call. Deletions cut 1 base from V and 0 bases from J, with 4 bases between. Per germline, CDR1 SGHVS and CDR2 FNYEAQ. This CDR3 is built from 13 residues. The CDR3 nucleotides read TGTGCCAGCAGCTTAGACAGCTCCTACGAGCAGTACTTC. Encoded protein: CASSLDSSYEQYF.

The V gene is TRBV29-1, the J gene TRBJ1-2; D unresolved. The germline gives CDR1 SQVTM, CDR2 ANQGSEA. The CDR3 has 11 residues. Trimming took off 6 bases at V and 5 bases at J, with 10 bases between the two ends. CDR3 region: CSVLTGYGYTF. CDR3 coding DNA: TGCAGCGTCCTGACTGGTTATGGCTACACCTTC.

The gene calls are TRBV7-9 and TRBJ1-1, with D perhaps matching TRBD1 (6 bases). V gave up 5 bases and J gave up 7 bases, with 14 bases separating them. Per germline, CDR1 SEHNR and CDR2 FQNEAQ (reference sequence). This CDR3 spans 13 amino acids. CDR3 loop: CASSLGQNVEAFF. The CDR3 DNA is TGTGCCAGCAGCCTAGGACAGAATGTTGAAGCTTTCTTT. The full variable domain, completed using reference TRBV7-9 and TRBJ1-1, is DTGVSQNPRHKITKRGQNVTFRCDPISEHNRLYWYRQTLGQGPEFLTYFQNEAQLEKSRLLSDRFSAERPKGSFSTLEIQRTEQGDSAMYLCASSLGQNVEAFFGQGTRLTVV.